This T cell receptor (beta chain) was retrieved from a study of blood T cell repertoires in COVID-19. Study at large: The samples span acute and convalescent COVID-19 from the United States, Italy and Spain. The cDNA or gDNA used as material had been derived from T cells, B-cell-depleted T cells, or PBMCs.

With 3 bases removed from V and 9 bases from J, the gap between germline ends came to 5 bases. In germline, CDR1 is LGHDT, CDR2 YNNKEL (reference sequence). This CDR3 region has 11 residues. Recruited during active infection, patients (from Seattle) were subsequently followed longitudinally. How the authors handled the data: Amplification of reference gene primers was used by the study to estimate nucleated cell counts. The table came from immunoSEQ multiplex PCR; TCRdb's copy has only in-frame clones and leaves some out. The V and J calls and clone size are taken from that table; D and trimming were inferred from the DNA. The sample includes 300,000 to 350,000 clones, 87% seen only once; the top ten take about 6%.

The TCR sequence derives from a woman aged 45-60 years with COVID-19, enrolled during active disease. This rearrangement joins TRBV3-1 (or the pseudogene TRBV3-2) to TRBJ2-2; D is undetermined. Sequences were obtained from peripheral blood. The CDR3 DNA reads as TGTGCCAGCAGCCAGGAGAGGGAGCTGTTTTTT. The encoded protein is CASSQERELFF.